This T cell receptor beta chain stems from a study of identical twins. Study-wide points: A partial confounding effect on zero-insertion analyses could come from invariant MAIT and iNKT cells. Twins showed weaker excess sharing in their beta out-of-frame sequences.

TCRdb fed the 5' RACE reads into MiXCR, producing one record per CDR3 protein. This sample has just under 650,000 distinct CDR3 sequences, with roughly 7.1% found just once. This clonotype was detected a few times. Its antigen is still unknown. Healthy Caucasians supplied all donations. The CDR3 consists of 15 residues. The V and J ends lost 2 bases and 1 base, in that order; junction bases with no gene match: 4. The same data also went into a second study, on yellow fever vaccine responses in identical twins. That source notes: Twins reportedly mounted vaccine T cell responses that seemed partly convergent, partly personalized.

Material: PBMCs. The receptor's source is a woman under 30 in good health. The genes are TRBV12-3 or TRBV12-4 and TRBJ2-7; 8 nucleotides agree with TRBD2. The CDR3 region has the DNA TGTGCCAGCAGTTTAAGTCCTAGCGGGTCCTACGAGCAGTACTTC. It encodes CASSLSPSGSYEQYF.